This TCR beta chain was sequenced in a study of CD8+ T cells in alopecia areata (dated by TCRdb to the late 2010s). In terms of the full investigation: The treated patients, all with moderate-to-severe alopecia areata, were enrolled in an open-label pilot trial of oral tofacitinib given at 5 to 10 mg twice daily. Tofacitinib was given for 6 to 18 months, followed by 6 months of follow-up off drug to assess delayed response and recurrence. In treated patients, disease severity was measured using the SALT score, which gives the percentage of scalp surface area affected. High-throughput TCRbeta sequencing was used to examine T cell clonal expansion in alopecia areata in both the C3H/HeJ mouse model and human patients. In humans, TCRbeta sequencing was performed on scalp tissue and on sorted CD4+ and CD8+ peripheral blood T cells from healthy controls and from patients with patchy or totalis/universalis alopecia areata. Patients on tofacitinib were biopsied at baseline and after 4 and 24 weeks of treatment, and several of the patients also had a later scalp biopsy. Scalp clonality was compared among normal scalp (n=4), patchy alopecia areata scalp (n=8), and alopecia totalis/universalis scalp (n=8). The RNA source kit depended on sample type: the PAXgene miRNA kit for fixed scalp, the miRNeasy kit for PBMCs, and the RNeasy kit for mouse skin. TCRbeta CDR3 regions were amplified by immunoSEQ multiplex PCR with 35 Vbeta forward and 13 Jbeta reverse primers. Overall results and qualifications from the work: Compared with normal scalp, lesional scalp, particularly in alopecia totalis/universalis, had higher clonality and more expanded CD8+ clones, which suggests antigenic drive. Because the treated cohort was small and had only one nonresponder, larger studies are needed to examine links between baseline CD8+ expansion and response. Tofacitinib significantly decreased scalp clonality and the number of expanded CD8+ clones among the top 100 scalp clones. Many expanded lesional clones persisted in scalp and blood during tofacitinib treatment, which may partly explain relapse after stopping treatment. Compared with mice, TCR sequences shared between patients were less clear, possibly partly because of HLA diversity across the patient population. Unlike mouse skin, which is dominated by gammadelta T cells, normal human skin has resident alphabeta T cells that are also sequenced, and this complicates analysis of the scalp TCR repertoire.

CDR1 and CDR2 were assigned from the germline V gene (reference sequence) as PRHDT and FYEKMQ. From the cysteine through the phenylalanine, the CDR3 covers 14 amino acids. The sequence is cut down to CDR3 DNA, 42 bases in frame from base 1. This clone has a handful of counts. Its antigen specificity is not known. Relative to the germline gene, one junction end is altered; a read error may explain this. Other DNA sequences from this sample encode an identical CDR3 as well. In the paper's terms, the time point label means: four to five weeks on oral tofacitinib. In light of the paper, this sample's treatment or condition label describes: oral pan-JAK inhibitor, 5-10 mg twice daily. Lesional scalp punch biopsies and peripheral blood were obtained from alopecia areata patients. PBMCs were isolated by density centrifugation and stained for CD3, CD4 and CD8, and CD4+ and CD8+ T cells were sorted on a FACSAria.

The library was produced with the immunoSEQ multiplex PCR assay. RNA was extracted from all samples and reverse transcribed into cDNA as template for TCR sequencing. SuperScript III was used to make first-strand cDNA, primed with a 2:1 mix of oligo-dT and random hexamers. Amplification bias was assessed with a synthetic immune receptor repertoire, and residual bias was removed computationally. From the authors' description of their analysis: Raw reads were preprocessed to remove errors, and CDR3 was defined according to IMGT conventions as the region from the conserved cysteine to phenylalanine. Clonality was computed by normalizing Shannon entropy by log2 of the number of productive unique TCRs and subtracting the result from 1. CD4 or CD8 identity of scalp clones was inferred by cross-referencing scalp TCRbeta sequences with sorted blood CD4 and CD8 repertoires. TCRdb took this table from immuneACCESS and kept in-frame rearrangements with V and J called. Such tables lack part of the clones; where checked against another copy, unresolved V genes explain under half of the gap, and the rest is unexplained. The DNA gave D and trimming, while V, J and clone size come from that table. This sample is represented by roughly 100,000 clones; roughly 64% of them were singletons. The ten biggest clones cover around 16% of the sample.

This receptor was obtained from a human donor with alopecia areata. The specimen was CD8+ T cells sorted from blood, collected at week 4, from a patient treated with tofacitinib. The chain is encoded by TRBV13 joined to TRBJ1-1; the D gene lacks a confident call. The CDR3 protein: CASSQVSARTEAFF. The nucleotide sequence is given as TGCGCCAGCAGCCAAGTGAGTGCGAGAACTGAAGCTTTCTTT.